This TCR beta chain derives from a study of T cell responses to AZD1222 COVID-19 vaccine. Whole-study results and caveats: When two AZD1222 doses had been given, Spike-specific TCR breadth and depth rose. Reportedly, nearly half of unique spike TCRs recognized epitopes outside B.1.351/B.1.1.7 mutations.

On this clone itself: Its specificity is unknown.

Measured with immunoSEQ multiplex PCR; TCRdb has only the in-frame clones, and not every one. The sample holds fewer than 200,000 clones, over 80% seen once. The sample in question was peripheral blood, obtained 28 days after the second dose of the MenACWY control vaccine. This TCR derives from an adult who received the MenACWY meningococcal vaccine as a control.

The CDR3: CAIRDDRVGNQPQHF. CDR3 nucleotides: TGTGCCATCAGGGACGACAGGGTTGGCAATCAGCCCCAGCATTTT. The J gene is TRBJ1-5, the V gene TRBV10-3; TRBD1 matches at 7 bases. CDR3 length: 15 residues. V shed 6 bases and J 2 bases; nucleotides not matched to a gene: 7. CDR1 and CDR2 (germline): ENHRY, SYGVKD.